This TCR beta chain originates from a study of blood T cell repertoires in COVID-19. For the study at large: There were acute and convalescent COVID-19 samples, and they came from the United States, Italy and Spain.

Germline V CDR1 and CDR2: SGHAT, FQDESV (reference sequence). Germline trimming cut 0 bases from V and 5 bases from J; bases unmatched to any gene: 5. The CDR3 totals 16 residues. The repertoire was sequenced with immunoSEQ multiplex PCR; TCRdb's copy has only in-frame clones and lacks some. The sample includes about 250,000 clones, roughly 90% of them seen just once. Sequenced input: peripheral blood. The sequence derives from a woman aged 60 to 75 with COVID-19, enrolled during active disease. The chain is built from TRBV11-1 and TRBJ2-5, with 11 bases fitting TRBD2. The CDR3 reads CASSLAPSGGSETQYF. In DNA form, the CDR3 reads TGTGCCAGCAGCTTAGCGCCTAGCGGGGGGTCGGAGACCCAGTACTTC.